Each of the 30 T cell receptor beta chains below was sequenced from the same sample in a study of shared clonotypes between healthy human individuals. Terminally differentiated effector memory CD45RA+ cells were excluded by CCR7 positive selection of CD45RO-negative cells. Method: immunoSEQ multiplex PCR; TCRdb's copy keeps in-frame clones and lacks some. Among roughly 550,000 clones listed, 95% were seen once. Sequenced: naive CD8+ T cells sorted from blood. The receptors shown here come from a woman aged 25-40 years in good health.

This rearrangement joins TRBV5-8 to TRBJ2-5; 8 positions agree with TRBD1. Germline V CDR1 and CDR2: SGHTS, YDEGEE. V shed 4 bases, J shed 9 bases, and the junction held 14 bases outside the gene matches. The CDR3 is 15 residues long. The CDR3 protein is CASSRGTTGVEAQYF. As DNA, the CDR3 is TGTGCCAGCAGCAGGGGCACGACAGGGGTCGAGGCCCAGTACTTC.

The chain joins TRBV5-6 to TRBJ1-2; 9 bases agree with TRBD1. The CDR3 runs 16 residues. Germline V gene data show CDR1 as SGHDT and CDR2 as YYEEEE. Losses at the gene ends were 0 bases for V and 7 bases for J; bases not matched to a gene: 10. The CDR3 region has the DNA TGTGCCAGCAGCTTGGACGGGACAGGGATCTTCTTTGGCTACACCTTC. The encoded protein is CASSLDGTGIFFGYTF.

V usage is TRBV28 and J usage is TRBJ2-7; D perhaps matches TRBD1 (5 bases). The germline V gene has CDR1 MDHEN and CDR2 SYDVKM. The CDR3 covers 12 residues. Trimming took off 5 bases at V and 2 bases at J, with 7 bases between the two ends. CDR3 nucleotide sequence: TGTGCCAGCAGTGACAGTACCTACGAGCAGTACTTC. This encodes CASSDSTYEQYF.

V usage is TRBV5-1 and J usage is TRBJ2-7; D possibly matches TRBD1 or TRBD2 (5 bases each). Germline values: CDR1 SGHRS, CDR2 YFSETQ. This CDR3 contains 15 residues. Trimming removed 2 bases from V and 2 bases from J, with 14 bases in between. In DNA, the CDR3 is TGCGCCAGCAGCTTTGGGACGAGGACAACCTACGAGCAGTACTTC. It is translated as CASSFGTRTTYEQYF.

In its sample, this clone was seen once. V usage is TRBV5-1 and J usage is TRBJ1-4, with 11 positions matching TRBD1. V shed 3 bases, J shed 0 bases, and the junction held 4 bases outside the gene matches. Germline V CDR1 and CDR2: SGHRS, YFSETQ. CDR3 length: 17 amino acids. The CDR3 region is CASSWDRGDATNEKLFF. CDR3 DNA: TGCGCCAGCAGCTGGGACAGGGGGGATGCAACTAATGAAAAACTGTTTTTT.

This clone appeared once. This chain connects TRBV27 to TRBJ1-2; D might be TRBD1 (6 bases). CDR1 and CDR2 (germline): MNHEY, SMNVEV (reference sequence). Trimming left V 8 bases short and J 4 bases short, with 20 bases between. This CDR3 spans 15 amino acids. Written as DNA, the CDR3 is TGTGCCAGCGGGGTGGTGGAGGGACACCCCTATGGCTACACCTTC. It specifies CASGVVEGHPYGYTF.

The chain couples TRBV28 to TRBJ2-7, with a weak D call TRBD2 (5 bases). Trimming took 1 base from V and 3 from J, leaving 7 bases between them. Germline CDR1 MDHEN, CDR2 SYDVKM. This CDR3 has 13 amino acids. DNA of the CDR3: TGTGCCAGCAGTTTATTTCGGGGCTACGAGCAGTACTTC. Translating gives CASSLFRGYEQYF. The full variable domain, its missing parts supplied by reference TRBV28 and TRBJ2-7, is DVKVTQSSRYLVKRTGEKVFLECVQDMDHENMFWYRQDPGLGLRLIYFSYDVKMKEKGDIPEGYSVSREKKERFSLILESASTNQTSMYLCASSLFRGYEQYFGPGTRLTVT.

The chain couples TRBV5-6 to TRBJ2-5; D may match TRBD1 or TRBD2 (5 bases each). Trimming cost V 1 base and J 1 base, with 11 bases left between them. This CDR3 contains 15 residues. Germline values: CDR1 SGHDT, CDR2 YYEEEE. This CDR3 is CASSLQEDIQETQYF. The CDR3 DNA is TGTGCCAGCAGCTTGCAGGAGGACATCCAAGAGACCCAGTACTTC.

The J gene is TRBJ2-7, the V gene TRBV7-9; D uncertain. The V end lost 1 base, the J end lost 0 bases, and 7 bases lay between the germline ends. This CDR3 comprises 14 residues. Germline CDR1 reads SEHNR; CDR2 reads FQNEAQ (reference sequence). CDR3: CASSLEASSYEQYF. The CDR3 DNA follows: TGTGCCAGCAGCTTAGAGGCGTCCTCCTACGAGCAGTACTTC.

V usage is TRBV5-6 and J usage is TRBJ2-3; 10 positions agree with TRBD2. The CDR3 runs 16 residues. Germline CDR1 reads SGHDT; CDR2 reads YYEEEE. V lost 2 bases, J lost 2 bases, and 5 bases stayed unmatched. This CDR3 reads CASSLLAGSYTDTQYF. Here the CDR3 DNA reads TGTGCCAGCAGCTTACTAGCGGGAAGCTACACAGATACGCAGTATTTT.

The chain has TRBV19 and TRBJ2-3, with 10 positions matching TRBD2. CDR1 LNHDA and CDR2 SQIVND come from the germline V gene (reference sequence). The CDR3 is 19 amino acids. V was clipped by 3 bases and J by 6 bases; unmatched bases: 18. The DNA of the CDR3 is TGTGCCAGTAGTATTGGGGCCGAAGCGGGAGGGCCCGTGCATGATACGCAGTATTTT. Its translation is CASSIGAEAGGPVHDTQYF. The full variable domain, with the rest looked up from reference TRBV19 and TRBJ2-3, is DGGITQSPKYLFRKEGQNVTLSCEQNLNHDAMYWYRQDPGQGLRLIYYSQIVNDFQKGDIAEGYSVSREKKESFPLTVTSAQKNPTAFYLCASSIGAEAGGPVHDTQYFGPGTRLTVL.

J is TRBJ2-1 and V is TRBV28; D possibly corresponds to TRBD2 (5 bases). The CDR3 loop spans 12 amino acids. Germline V lookup: CDR1 MDHEN, CDR2 SYDVKM. Trimming took 4 bases from V and 12 from J, leaving 13 bases between them. The CDR3, as DNA: TGTGCCAGCAGTTGGAGGAAGTCGGGGCAGTTCTTC. As protein: CASSWRKSGQFF.

V usage is TRBV28 and J usage is TRBJ2-5; the D gene is possibly TRBD2 (5 bases). With the DNA end fitting TRBJ2-7 better, the J assignment may be wrong. The CDR3 totals 14 residues. The germline V gene encodes CDR1 MDHEN and CDR2 SYDVKM. The CDR3 loop is CASRRTGSSYEQYF. In DNA, the CDR3 is TGTGCCAGCAGACGGACTGGCTCCTCCTACGAGCAGTACTTC.

In regard to this clone: The same CDR3 is also encoded by other DNA sequences in this sample. This chain uses TRBV19 with TRBJ1-5; possible D gene TRBD1, 5 bases. CDR1 and CDR2 from the germline V gene are LNHDA and SQIVND (reference sequence). The V end was cut by 3 bases, the J end by 3 bases, with 9 bases between. CDR3 length equals 14 residues. In nucleotides, the CDR3 is TGTGCCAGTAGTATTCGGGACTCCAATCAGCCCCAGCATTTT. This sequence encodes CASSIRDSNQPQHF. The variable domain in full, completed from reference TRBV19 and TRBJ1-5, reads DGGITQSPKYLFRKEGQNVTLSCEQNLNHDAMYWYRQDPGQGLRLIYYSQIVNDFQKGDIAEGYSVSREKKESFPLTVTSAQKNPTAFYLCASSIRDSNQPQHFGDGTRLSIL.

The chain uses TRBV10-3 and TRBJ1-2; D is ambiguous. V lost 2 bases, J lost 4 bases, and 11 bases lay in between. The CDR3 totals 14 residues. CDR1 is ENHRY and CDR2 is SYGVKD in the germline V gene. CDR3 amino acids: CAISEDEDRYGYTF. CDR3 coding DNA: TGTGCCATCAGTGAGGATGAGGACCGCTATGGCTACACCTTC.

This chain links TRBV5-8 with TRBJ2-3; 7 bases line up with TRBD2. This CDR3 has 15 residues. CDR1 is SGHTS and CDR2 is YDEGEE in the germline V gene. V was pared by 1 base and J by 0 bases, with 2 bases of the junction left unmatched. As DNA, the CDR3 is TGTGCCAGCAGCTTGCCAGCGGGGAGCACAGATACGCAGTATTTT. It encodes CASSLPAGSTDTQYF.

The chain is built from TRBV19 and TRBJ1-1; D possibly corresponds to TRBD1 (5 bases). The germline V gene encodes CDR1 LNHDA and CDR2 SQIVND (reference sequence). Trimming shortened V by 3 bases and J by 5 bases, and 13 bases separated the two germline ends. The CDR3 covers 14 residues. The CDR3 is CASSIQGSRTEAFF. Written as DNA, the CDR3 is TGTGCCAGTAGTATTCAGGGAAGTCGGACTGAAGCTTTCTTT.

The DNA of the CDR3 is TGTGCCAGCAGCCCTCCTTCCAGGTCATACGAGCAGTACTTC. It translates to CASSPPSRSYEQYF. The V call is TRBV9, the J call TRBJ2-7; unclear D gene. The CDR3 totals 14 residues. CDR1 and CDR2 (germline): SGDLS, YYNGEE. V lost 4 bases to trimming and J lost 4 bases, with 15 bases between them.

The chain employs TRBV29-1 and TRBJ2-1; D gene uncertain. The germline CDR1 and CDR2 sequences are SQVTM and ANQGSEA. This CDR3 is built from 11 residues. The V end lost 8 bases, the J end lost 8 bases, and 13 bases lay between the germline ends. This CDR3 is CSTTLGYEQFF. The CDR3 DNA sequence: TGCAGCACCACTCTAGGGTATGAGCAGTTCTTC.

This chain uses TRBV11-3 with TRBJ1-1; a weak D match, TRBD1 (5 bases). V was shortened by 5 bases and J by 7 bases, with 11 bases between the two germline ends. This CDR3 region has 12 residues. Germline V gene lookup returns CDR1 SGHNT and CDR2 YENEEA. DNA of the CDR3: TGTGCCAGCAGCCATGGGGGGGGTGAAGCTTTCTTT. Translated: CASSHGGGEAFF.

The chain links TRBV28 to TRBJ1-2; D gene uncertain. The CDR3 runs 13 residues. Germline loops: CDR1 MDHEN, CDR2 SYDVKM. Between the trimmed V and J ends, which lost 5 bases and 6 bases, there was a span of 13 bases. CDR3 nucleotide sequence: TGTGCCAGCAGTAACCCAGAGGGAGATGGCTACACCTTC. Its protein product is CASSNPEGDGYTF.

V usage is TRBV7-8 and J usage is TRBJ1-1; D perhaps matches TRBD1 (5 bases). Germline-derived CDR1 and CDR2 are SGHVS and FQNEAQ. With 2 bases removed from V and 9 bases from J, the gap between germline ends came to 7 bases. CDR3 length equals 11 residues. The CDR3 loop is CASSLQGQAFF. Here the CDR3 DNA reads TGTGCCAGCAGCTTACAGGGACAAGCTTTCTTT.

The table lists this clone with a count of one. This chain connects TRBV27 to TRBJ2-7; D is uncertain. The germline V gene encodes CDR1 MNHEY and CDR2 SMNVEV (reference sequence). This CDR3 region has 12 residues. Trimming stripped 6 bases from V and 0 bases from J, with 6 bases between. The CDR3 DNA reads as TGTGCCAGCAGAGATCCCTCCTACGAGCAGTACTTC. Its protein product is CASRDPSYEQYF.

V usage is TRBV11-2 and J usage is TRBJ2-3; 9 bases align to TRBD2. CDR3 length: 16 residues. Germline V gives CDR1 SGHAT, CDR2 FQNNGV. Trimming at V came to 1 base and at J to 1 base, leaving 3 bases not matched to a gene. The CDR3 here is CASSLGTSARTDTQYF. CDR3 sequence (DNA): TGTGCCAGCAGCTTAGGGACTAGCGCCCGCACAGATACGCAGTATTTT.

The chain has TRBV19 and TRBJ1-1; possibly TRBD1 for D (5 bases). The CDR3 sequence is 15 residues long. Per the germline V gene, CDR1 is LNHDA and CDR2 is SQIVND (reference sequence). V gave up 4 bases and J gave up 1 base, with 13 bases separating them. CDR3 in DNA: TGTGCCAGTAGTACAGGGACCTGGGGGAACACTGAAGCTTTCTTT. Encoded protein: CASSTGTWGNTEAFF. Variable domain in full (rest from reference TRBV19 and TRBJ1-1): DGGITQSPKYLFRKEGQNVTLSCEQNLNHDAMYWYRQDPGQGLRLIYYSQIVNDFQKGDIAEGYSVSREKKESFPLTVTSAQKNPTAFYLCASSTGTWGNTEAFFGQGTRLTVV.

The chain uses TRBV9 and TRBJ2-6; tentatively, D is TRBD2 (5 bases). Germline V gives CDR1 SGDLS, CDR2 YYNGEE. The V gene lost 3 bases and the J gene lost 0 bases, with 10 bases spanning the gap. The CDR3 has 16 amino acids. CDR3 sequence (DNA): TGTGCCAGCAGCGAGGCCGGGGTCTCTGGGGCCAACGTCCTGACTTTC. Translated, it gives CASSEAGVSGANVLTF.

The chain is built from TRBV10-2 and TRBJ2-7; 7 bases fit TRBD2. This CDR3 contains 13 residues. J was trimmed by 0 bases and V by 7 bases; bases with no gene match: 3. Per germline, CDR1 WSHSY and CDR2 SAAADI. CDR3 protein: CASNGGNSYEQYF. In DNA, the CDR3 is TGCGCCAGCAACGGGGGGAACTCCTACGAGCAGTACTTC.

The J gene is TRBJ2-5, the V gene TRBV29-1, with D tentatively TRBD1 or TRBD2 (5 bases each). The germline V gene encodes CDR1 SQVTM and CDR2 ANQGSEA. Trimming cost V 6 bases and J 5 bases, with 16 bases left between them. This CDR3 is built from 13 residues. CDR3 residues: CSVEDTQRETQYF. The CDR3 DNA follows: TGCAGCGTGGAGGACACGCAGAGGGAGACCCAGTACTTC.

The chain is built from TRBV15 and TRBJ2-7; tentative D call: TRBD2 (5 bases). This CDR3 is built from 15 residues. V was pared by 0 bases and J by 2 bases, with 11 bases between. Germline V gene sequence: CDR1 LNHNV, CDR2 YYDKDF (reference sequence). CDR3 sequence (DNA): TGTGCCACCAGCAGAGAGCGAGGGATACCCTACGAGCAGTACTTC. This sequence encodes CATSRERGIPYEQYF.

V usage is TRBV11-3 and J usage is TRBJ2-3; the match to TRBD1 covers 10 bases. The CDR3 consists of 15 residues. Germline values: CDR1 SGHNT, CDR2 YENEEA. The trim removed 5 bases at V and 5 bases at J, leaving 7 bases unmatched. CDR3 DNA sequence: TGTGCCAGCAGCCCGGGACAGGGGTTTTTAGATACGCAGTATTTT. Its translation is CASSPGQGFLDTQYF.